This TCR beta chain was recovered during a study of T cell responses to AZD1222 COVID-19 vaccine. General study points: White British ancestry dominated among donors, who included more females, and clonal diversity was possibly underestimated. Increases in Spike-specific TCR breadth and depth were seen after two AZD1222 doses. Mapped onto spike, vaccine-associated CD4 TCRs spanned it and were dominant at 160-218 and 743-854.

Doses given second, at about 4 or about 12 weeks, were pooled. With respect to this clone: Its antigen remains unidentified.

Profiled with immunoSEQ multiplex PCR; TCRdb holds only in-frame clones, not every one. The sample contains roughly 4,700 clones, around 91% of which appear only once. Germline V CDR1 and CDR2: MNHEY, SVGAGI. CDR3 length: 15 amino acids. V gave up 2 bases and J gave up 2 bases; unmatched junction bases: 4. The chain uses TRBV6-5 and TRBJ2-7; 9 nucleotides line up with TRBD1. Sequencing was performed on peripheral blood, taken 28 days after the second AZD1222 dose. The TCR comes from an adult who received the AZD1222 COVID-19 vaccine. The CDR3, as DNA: TGTGCCAGCAGTTACCGGGGACAGGGCACCTACGAGCAGTACTTC. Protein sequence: CASSYRGQGTYEQYF.